These 29 T cell receptor beta chains came from one sample sequenced in a study of blood T cell repertoires in COVID-19. Assay: immunoSEQ multiplex PCR; the TCRdb copy retains only in-frame clones and omits some. The table shows roughly 160,000 clones, with roughly 85% occurring only once. The material sequenced was peripheral blood. The receptor set was obtained from a man aged 55-75 years with acute or convalescent COVID-19.

The chain joins TRBV28 to TRBJ2-3, with 13 bases matching TRBD2. The CDR3 consists of 17 residues. Germline loops: CDR1 MDHEN, CDR2 SYDVKM. The J segment lost 4 bases and the V segment lost 6 bases, leaving 10 bases of the junction unmatched. The DNA of the CDR3 is TGTGCCAGCAGCCGTCGTCGGACTAGCGGGAGCCCAGATACGCAGTATTTT. Translation gives CASSRRRTSGSPDTQYF.

This clone has only one observation. The chain has TRBV27 and TRBJ2-7; 9 nucleotides match TRBD2. V shed 5 bases and J 0 bases; nucleotides not matched to a gene: 11. The germline V gene has CDR1 MNHEY and CDR2 SMNVEV (reference sequence). CDR3 length: 17 amino acids. The CDR3 sequence: CASSLTATSGYSYEQYF. The CDR3 nucleotides are TGTGCCAGCAGTCTAACAGCTACTAGCGGGTACTCCTACGAGCAGTACTTC.

CDR3 in amino acids: CASSYSENRAEKLFF. The CDR3 DNA sequence: TGTGCCAGCAGTTACTCGGAGAACAGGGCCGAAAAACTGTTTTTT. The gene calls are TRBV6-5 and TRBJ1-4; a weak D match, TRBD1 (6 bases). The ends were cut back, 0 bases at V and 8 bases at J, with 13 bases in the middle. Germline V gives CDR1 MNHEY, CDR2 SVGAGI. The CDR3 runs 15 residues.

The V and J genes are TRBV23-1 and TRBJ1-5; possibly TRBD1 for D (5 bases). Being an ORF, TRBV23-1 has a function that is uncertain. The ends were cut back, 7 bases at V and 6 bases at J, with 22 bases in the middle. CDR3 length: 16 residues. The CDR3 protein is CASKPHPLGRGQPQHF. Written as DNA, the CDR3 is TGCGCCAGCAAACCCCACCCATTGGGGAGGGGTCAGCCCCAGCATTTT.

This chain connects TRBV21-1 to TRBJ2-5; TRBD2 is the table's D call and was not checked against the DNA. TRBV21-1 is a recognized pseudogene. The CDR3 runs to 12 residues. Here the CDR3 DNA reads TGTGCCAGCAGAAGTAGCCAAGAGACCCAGTACTTC. It yields the protein CASRSSQETQYF.

This chain joins TRBV29-1 and TRBJ2-3; tentatively, D is TRBD2 (6 bases). This CDR3 region has 13 residues. V lost 8 bases and J lost 4, with 16 bases in between. Germline V gives CDR1 SQVTM, CDR2 ANQGSEA. CDR3 protein: CSMFGGNSDTQYF. The CDR3 DNA sequence: TGCAGCATGTTCGGAGGGAATTCAGATACGCAGTATTTT.

The chain recombines TRBV7-3 with TRBJ2-2, with 15 bases matching TRBD2. The trim removed 8 bases at V and 4 bases at J, leaving 5 bases unmatched. This CDR3 comprises 16 residues. The germline V gene encodes CDR1 SGHTA and CDR2 FQGTGA. The CDR3 loop reads CASSRGLAGGTGELFF. CDR3 DNA sequence: TGTGCCAGCTCCAGGGGACTAGCGGGGGGCACCGGGGAGCTGTTTTTT.

The V gene is TRBV2, the J gene TRBJ1-2, with 10 nucleotides matching TRBD1. CDR1 and CDR2 (germline): SNHLY, FYNNEI. The CDR3 covers 14 residues. Losses at the gene ends were 5 bases for V and 6 bases for J; bases not matched to a gene: 6. The DNA for the CDR3 is TGTGCCAGCAGTCCCACCGGGACAGGGGATGGCTACACCTTC. Amino acids: CASSPTGTGDGYTF.

The J gene is TRBJ2-7, the V gene TRBV11-2; D remains unclear. Trimming shortened V by 1 base and J by 4 bases, and 5 bases separated the two germline ends. The CDR3 spans 12 residues. Germline V gene sequence: CDR1 SGHAT, CDR2 FQNNGV. CDR3 loop: CASSLVRYEQYF. The CDR3, as DNA: TGTGCCAGCAGCTTAGTTCGGTACGAGCAGTACTTC. Full variable domain (remainder filled in from reference TRBV11-2 and TRBJ2-7): EAGVAQSPRYKIIEKRQSVAFWCNPISGHATLYWYQQILGQGPKLLIQFQNNGVVDDSQLPKDRFSAERLKGVDSTLKIQPAKLEDSAVYLCASSLVRYEQYFGPGTRLTVT.

This rearrangement joins TRBV2 to TRBJ1-6; D may be TRBD1 (6 bases). Germline V gene lookup returns CDR1 SNHLY and CDR2 FYNNEI. The CDR3 length is 15 residues. V was shortened by 8 bases and J by 7 bases, with 18 bases between the two germline ends. CDR3 residues: CASRGRGGDNSPLHF. The CDR3 region has the DNA TGTGCCAGCCGTGGCAGAGGGGGTGACAATTCACCCCTCCACTTT.

The chain carries TRBV5-1 and TRBJ1-3; 7 bases agree with TRBD1. This CDR3 is built from 13 residues. After removal of 6 bases from V and 4 bases from J, the junction contained 4 bases not matched to a gene. From germline, CDR1 is SGHRS and CDR2 YFSETQ. CDR3 residues: CASKQGTGNTIYF. The CDR3 DNA is TGCGCCAGCAAACAGGGGACCGGAAACACCATATATTTT.

V and J are TRBV6-5 and TRBJ1-2; tentatively, D is TRBD1 (6 bases). V lost 0 bases and J lost 2, with 10 bases in between. This CDR3 has 15 amino acids. Per germline, CDR1 MNHEY and CDR2 SVGAGI. The CDR3 here is CASSYSGQGNYGYTF. The CDR3 DNA is TGTGCCAGCAGTTACTCGGGGCAGGGGAACTATGGCTACACCTTC.

The chain carries TRBV5-6 and TRBJ1-1, with D maybe TRBD1 (5 bases). V shed 4 bases and J shed 4 bases, with 11 bases lying between them. CDR3 length: 13 amino acids. CDR1 SGHDT and CDR2 YYEEEE come from the germline V gene. CDR3 region: CASSVLRVTEAFF. The CDR3 region has the DNA TGTGCCAGCAGCGTGCTCAGGGTCACTGAAGCTTTCTTT.

The rearrangement uses TRBV6-5 and TRBJ2-3; TRBD2 is a possible D gene (5 bases). This CDR3 has 15 residues. The germline CDR1 and CDR2 sequences are MNHEY and SVGAGI. Trimming shortened V by 7 bases and J by 1 base, and 15 bases separated the two germline ends. DNA of the CDR3: TGTGCCAGCACCCCTCGAGGGCACCGCACAGATACGCAGTATTTT. It translates to CASTPRGHRTDTQYF.

This sequence joins TRBV10-1 and TRBJ2-1; 9 bases map to TRBD2. Germline V lookup: CDR1 WNHNN, CDR2 SYGVQD (reference sequence). This CDR3 spans 16 amino acids. Trimming removed 3 bases from V and 8 bases from J; junction bases left unmatched: 11. The CDR3 DNA reads TGCGCCAGCAGTGAACAGCGGGAGGTCCGGACGGATGAGCAGTTCTTC. This translates into CASSEQREVRTDEQFF.

The chain links TRBV7-6 to TRBJ1-5; D unclear. Per the germline V gene, CDR1 is SGHVS and CDR2 is FNYEAQ. The V end was cut by 5 bases, the J end by 3 bases, with 14 bases between. The CDR3 has 15 residues. CDR3 region: CASSPFPGNNQPQHF. CDR3 DNA: TGTGCCAGCAGCCCCTTCCCCGGGAACAATCAGCCCCAGCATTTT.

The chain uses TRBV14 and TRBJ1-4; D call uncertain. Germline lookup yields CDR1 SGHDN and CDR2 FVKESK. The CDR3 is 17 amino acids. Trimming took off 1 base at V and 0 bases at J, with 12 bases between the two ends. In nucleotides, the CDR3 is TGTGCCAGCAGCCAAGGAGTCATTTCGGCAACTAATGAAAAACTGTTTTTT. Its protein is CASSQGVISATNEKLFF.

The gene calls are TRBV5-1 and TRBJ1-1, with TRBD1 identical over 8 bases. This CDR3 is 16 amino acids long. The J segment lost 1 base and the V segment lost 0 bases, leaving 5 bases of the junction unmatched. Germline CDR1 is SGHRS and CDR2 is YFSETQ. CDR3 nucleotide sequence: TGCGCCAGCAGCTTGGTAGGAGGACAGGGGAACACTGAAGCTTTCTTT. Its protein is CASSLVGGQGNTEAFF.

The genes are TRBV30 and TRBJ1-1; the D is unclear. Per the germline V gene, CDR1 is GTSNPN and CDR2 is SVGIG (reference sequence). The CDR3 runs 14 residues. The germline V and J ends were trimmed by 3 bases and 0 bases, with 11 bases remaining between them. Here the CDR3 DNA reads TGTGCCTGGAGAGTAAGAGTAATGAACACTGAAGCTTTCTTT. It codes for CAWRVRVMNTEAFF.

The chain links TRBV5-4 to TRBJ2-5, with TRBD1 as a possible D gene (6 bases). This CDR3 has 13 amino acids. Germline lookup yields CDR1 SGHNT and CDR2 YYREEE (reference sequence). The CDR3 DNA reads as TGTTCCAAGCCTGGCGGATTAGGGGGGACCCAGTACTTC. It specifies CSKPGGLGGTQYF.

V and J are TRBV28 and TRBJ1-4; weak D call: TRBD1 (5 bases). CDR3 size: 14 residues. Deletions cut 9 bases from V and 0 bases from J, with 11 bases between. The germline V gene encodes CDR1 MDHEN and CDR2 SYDVKM. CDR3 nucleotide sequence: TGTGCCAGTAGGGACTCTGCAACTAATGAAAAACTGTTTTTT. It translates to CASRDSATNEKLFF.

This sequence joins TRBV21-1 and TRBJ1-1; no DNA check was done on the table's D call, TRBD1. TRBV21-1 is recorded as a pseudogene. The CDR3 loop spans 13 amino acids. The CDR3 nucleotides are TGTGCCAGCAGCGGCCACAGGGCCCCTGAGCCTTTCTTT. Its translation is CASSGHRAPEPFF.

V usage is TRBV6-5 and J usage is TRBJ1-1, with 9 bases aligning to TRBD1. J was trimmed by 0 bases and V by 6 bases; bases with no gene match: 2. Germline assignment: CDR1 MNHEY and CDR2 SVGAGI. The CDR3 has 14 amino acids. CDR3 DNA sequence: TGTGCCAGCAGGCGACAGGGGGTGAACACTGAAGCTTTCTTT. It translates to CASRRQGVNTEAFF.

The chain is built from TRBV2 and TRBJ2-1, with 10 nucleotides matching TRBD2. V was pared by 10 bases and J by 2 bases, with 17 bases of the junction left unmatched. The germline V gene has CDR1 SNHLY and CDR2 FYNNEI. The CDR3 extends over 18 amino acids. Written as DNA, the CDR3 is TGTGCCACCTTCGGTCGCGGGGCTAGCGGGAGTCCCTACAATGAGCAGTTCTTC. This codes for CATFGRGASGSPYNEQFF.

The gene calls are TRBV28 and TRBJ1-2; D unclear. CDR1 is MDHEN, CDR2 SYDVKM, per germline. The CDR3 sequence is 13 residues long. Deletions cut 1 base from V and 6 bases from J, with 9 bases between. CDR3 loop: CASSLSAGNGYTF. In DNA, the CDR3 is TGTGCCAGCAGTTTATCTGCGGGGAATGGCTACACCTTC.

This chain joins TRBV2 and TRBJ2-7; weak D call: TRBD1 (6 bases). Germline loops: CDR1 SNHLY, CDR2 FYNNEI. The V gene lost 6 bases and the J gene lost 1 base, with 13 bases spanning the gap. The CDR3 has 14 amino acids. The DNA for the CDR3 is TGTGCCAGCAGGAGGACAGTCAATTCCTACGAGCAGTACTTC. Translated: CASRRTVNSYEQYF.

The CDR3 sequence: CASSKTVPGLAGVQTNGDEQFF. CDR3 bases: TGTGCCAGCAGCAAAACAGTACCGGGACTAGCGGGAGTCCAGACTAATGGCGATGAGCAGTTCTTC. The chain joins TRBV21-1 to TRBJ2-1; no check of the table's D call, TRBD2, against the DNA was made. TRBV21-1 is designated a pseudogene. This CDR3 region has 22 residues.

The chain has TRBV5-4 and TRBJ2-2, with D possibly being TRBD2 (5 bases). Germline-derived CDR1 and CDR2 are SGHNT and YYREEE (reference sequence). V was cut by 2 bases and J by 1 base, with 6 bases left in between. The CDR3 consists of 14 residues. This CDR3 reads CASSFRGNTGELFF. CDR3 DNA: TGTGCCAGCAGCTTCCGGGGGAACACCGGGGAGCTGTTTTTT.

The V gene is TRBV7-2, the J gene TRBJ1-4; D is possibly TRBD1 (6 bases). Trimming stripped 1 base from V and 3 bases from J, with 12 bases between. Germline CDR1 SGHTA, CDR2 FQGNSA. The CDR3 consists of 16 residues. The CDR3 DNA follows: TGTGCCAGCAGCTTAGTGTTCGGGACATCTAATGAAAAACTGTTTTTT. Amino acid sequence: CASSLVFGTSNEKLFF.